The rows below give T cell receptor beta chains drawn from one sample of a study of cytomegalovirus exposure and HLA in healthy donors. Sequencing was performed with immunoSEQ multiplex PCR; in TCRdb, only in-frame clones are kept and a portion is missing. The sample totals 150,000 to 200,000 clones; its top ten clones hold approximately 6.9%. The specimen was PBMCs. The receptors come from a man aged 25-45 years in good health and CMV-seronegative. Both conserved end residues are part of each CDR3. D genes are given only for firm matches.

TRBJ2-5,TRBD2,TRBV7-8,CASSLAFFAGGLVQETQYF,TGTGCCAGCAGCTTAGCGTTTTTCGCGGGAGGGCTAGTCCAAGAGACCCAGTACTTC
TRBJ2-7,NA,TRBV29-1,CSVEVSYEQYF,TGCAGCGTTGAAGTGAGCTACGAGCAGTACTTC
TRBJ2-7,NA,TRBV30,CAWSVQGGPYEQYF,TGTGCCTGGAGTGTGCAGGGGGGCCCCTACGAGCAGTACTTC
TRBJ2-3,NA,TRBV10-1,CASSDFGEVTDTQYF,TGCGCCAGCAGTGATTTTGGGGAGGTCACAGATACGCAGTATTTT
TRBJ2-2,TRBD1,TRBV6-6,CAIPGQGAGELFF,TGTGCCATTCCGGGACAGGGGGCCGGGGAGCTGTTTTTT
TRBJ2-3,TRBD2,TRBV30,CARSGLAVVPNTQYF,TGTGCCCGGAGTGGACTAGCGGTTGTCCCTAATACGCAGTATTTT
TRBJ1-1,TRBD1,TRBV19,CASRWTGGNTEAFF,TGTGCCAGTAGGTGGACAGGGGGGAACACTGAAGCTTTCTTT
TRBJ1-1,TRBD1,TRBV10-3,CAISQGQGSTEAFF,TGTGCCATCAGCCAGGGACAGGGAAGCACTGAAGCTTTCTTT
TRBJ2-3,NA,TRBV2,CASCGTDTQYF,TGTGCCAGCTGCGGCACAGATACGCAGTATTTT
TRBJ2-1,TRBD2,TRBV25-1,CASSEYGAGEAYNEQFF,TGTGCCAGCAGTGAATATGGAGCGGGAGAGGCCTACAATGAGCAGTTCTTC
TRBJ1-1,NA,TRBV11-3,CASSPRTATNTEAFF,TGTGCCAGCAGCCCTCGGACAGCTACGAACACTGAAGCTTTCTTT
TRBJ2-5,NA,TRBV16,CASSQFGEGEPQYF,TGTGCCAGCAGCCAATTCGGAGAGGGGGAGCCCCAGTACTTC
TRBJ1-2,NA,TRBV10-3,CAISESRGRSIYGYTF,TGTGCCATCAGTGAGTCCAGGGGACGGAGTATCTATGGCTACACCTTC
TRBJ1-3,NA,TRBV5-6,CASEPQSGSGNTIYF,TGTGCCAGCGAGCCCCAATCAGGCTCTGGAAACACCATATATTTT
TRBJ2-5,TRBD2,TRBV2,CASSEGLAGGLETQYF,TGTGCCAGCAGTGAAGGTTTAGCGGGGGGGCTAGAGACCCAGTACTTC
TRBJ1-1,NA,TRBV7-9,CASSPQGTLNTEAFF,TGTGCCAGCAGCCCGCAGGGAACTTTGAACACTGAAGCTTTCTTT
TRBJ1-2,NA,TRBV10-3,CAIFVDSYGYTF,TGTGCCATCTTCGTAGACTCCTATGGCTACACCTTC
TRBJ2-7,NA,TRBV7-8,CATTDIYEQYF,TGTGCCACTACGGACATTTACGAGCAGTACTTC
TRBJ1-2,NA,TRBV27,CASSGPGGGHYYGYTF,TGTGCCAGCAGTGGCCCGGGTGGGGGCCACTACTATGGCTACACCTTC
TRBJ2-5,TRBD1,TRBV28,CASSLPQGRETQYF,TGTGCCAGCAGTCTACCACAGGGGCGGGAGACCCAGTACTTC
TRBJ1-5,TRBD1,TRBV28,CASSSTGGGQPQHF,TGTGCCAGCAGTTCCACAGGGGGCGGTCAGCCCCAGCATTTT
TRBJ1-5,TRBD1,TRBV7-2,CASSPETGTYQPQHF,TGTGCCAGCAGCCCCGAGACAGGGACCTATCAGCCCCAGCATTTT
TRBJ1-1,NA,TRBV4-3,CASSRGGKRNTEAFF,TGCGCCAGCAGCCGAGGCGGAAAGCGGAACACTGAAGCTTTCTTT
TRBJ1-2,NA,TRBV6-1,CASSARAGFEGYTF,TGTGCCAGCAGTGCCCGAGCGGGATTCGAAGGCTACACCTTC
TRBJ1-3,TRBD1,TRBV28,CASSPATGGGNTIYF,TGTGCCAGCAGCCCCGCTACAGGGGGCGGAAACACCATATATTTT
TRBJ2-7,NA,TRBV6-1,CASSFPRDTYEQYF,TGTGCCAGCAGTTTCCCACGGGACACCTACGAGCAGTACTTC
TRBJ2-1,TRBD1,TRBV5-1,CASSLGQGAYNEQFF,TGCGCCAGCAGCTTGGGACAGGGGGCCTACAATGAGCAGTTCTTC
TRBJ2-7,NA,TRBV6-1,CASSWEGGEQYF,TGTGCCAGCAGTTGGGAGGGGGGGGAGCAGTACTTC
TRBJ2-7,NA,TRBV5-1,CASSLGQRTLYEQYF,TGCGCCAGCAGCTTGGGACAGCGAACGCTCTACGAGCAGTACTTC
TRBJ2-1,TRBD2,TRBV20-1,CSGTTYNEQFF,TGCAGCGGGACTACCTACAATGAGCAGTTCTTC
TRBJ2-2,TRBD2,TRBV13,CASSLRTSGKNTGELFF,TGTGCCAGCAGCTTAAGGACTAGCGGGAAGAACACCGGGGAGCTGTTTTTT
TRBJ2-3,NA,TRBV5-1,CASSSRADRTDTQYF,TGCGCCAGCAGCTCCCGAGCGGACCGCACAGATACGCAGTATTTT
TRBJ2-7,TRBD2,TRBV2,CASSETSGRAYEQYF,TGTGCCAGCAGTGAAACTAGCGGGAGGGCCTACGAGCAGTACTTC
TRBJ2-1,TRBD2,TRBV27,CASSFYPGLPPNEQFF,TGTGCCAGCAGTTTTTACCCGGGACTACCTCCGAATGAGCAGTTCTTC
TRBJ1-2,NA,TRBV5-4,CASSRMFRDGYTF,TGTGCCAGCAGCCGGATGTTTCGGGATGGCTACACCTTC
TRBJ1-2,NA,TRBV30,CAWSTQGIRGGYTF,TGTGCCTGGAGTACGCAGGGGATTCGGGGAGGCTACACCTTC
TRBJ2-7,TRBD1,TRBV5-1,CASWETGAYEQYF,TGCGCCAGCTGGGAAACAGGGGCCTACGAGCAGTACTTC
TRBJ2-7,NA,TRBV18,CASSLSRESVHEQYF,TGTGCCAGCTCACTGAGCCGGGAGAGCGTCCACGAGCAGTACTTC
TRBJ2-1,NA,TRBV6-5,CASSSPGLEYNEQFF,TGTGCCAGCAGTTCGCCGGGACTGGAGTACAATGAGCAGTTCTTC
TRBJ1-2,NA,TRBV2,CASNGSPNYGYTF,TGTGCCAGCAATGGGAGTCCTAACTATGGCTACACCTTC
TRBJ1-3,TRBD1,TRBV19,CASSRRDRDLGNTIYF,TGTGCCAGTAGCCGACGGGACAGGGATCTTGGAAACACCATATATTTT
TRBJ2-5,TRBD1,TRBV18,CASSPGQGETQYF,TGTGCCAGCTCACCGGGACAGGGAGAGACCCAGTACTTC
TRBJ1-1,NA,TRBV9,CASSVIGGNTEAFF,TGTGCCAGCAGCGTAATCGGGGGTAACACTGAAGCTTTCTTT
TRBJ1-1,NA,TRBV28,CASSPSPGEAFF,TGTGCCAGCAGTCCCTCTCCGGGTGAAGCTTTCTTT
TRBJ1-4,TRBD1,TRBV30,CACHGQGSSNEKLFF,TGTGCCTGCCACGGACAGGGGTCGTCTAATGAAAAACTGTTTTTT
TRBJ2-7,TRBD1,TRBV6-5,CASSYSRTGGGYEQYF,TGTGCCAGCAGTTACTCGAGGACAGGGGGAGGATACGAGCAGTACTTC
TRBJ2-1,TRBD2,TRBV15,CATSWGRTSGGNEQFF,TGTGCCACCAGCTGGGGGCGGACTAGCGGGGGCAATGAGCAGTTCTTC
TRBJ2-7,NA,TRBV2,CASRHSYEQYF,TGTGCCAGCAGGCATAGCTACGAGCAGTACTTC
TRBJ2-3,TRBD1,TRBV6-6,CASSYDREYDTDTQYF,TGTGCCAGCAGTTACGACAGGGAGTATGACACAGATACGCAGTATTTT
TRBJ2-1,TRBD1,TRBV28,CASSLFLGQGRYNEQFF,TGTGCCAGCAGTTTATTCCTGGGACAGGGGCGGTACAATGAGCAGTTCTTC